This TCR beta chain was recovered during a study of T-cell memory formation after mild COVID-19. Notes on the study in general: Pre-infection memory already had some responding clones, implying cross-reactive memory joined. Later expanders leaned toward CD4+, whereas clones contracting from day 15 to 85 were balanced CD4/CD8. For contracting clones, CD4+ ones sat mainly in CM and EM, CD8+ in EMRA.

Per germline, CDR1 MNHEY and CDR2 SMNVEV (reference sequence). The CDR3 is 14 residues long. With V trimmed by 2 bases and J by 7 bases, 7 bases remained unmatched. Concerning this clonotype itself: What it binds is unknown.

5'RACE primed from the constant segment yielded TCR alpha and TCR beta cDNA libraries bearing sample barcodes and UMIs. TCRdb called the 5' RACE reads again in MiXCR, with one record for every CDR3 protein. The sample has 250,000 to 300,000 distinct CDR3 sequences; 15% to 20% are singletons. Sequencing was done on a sample of PBMCs or a T cell subset sorted from them (not recorded which). The chain uses TRBV27 and TRBJ2-5; 7 bases map to TRBD1. This TCR derives from a man aged 18-30 years who had mild COVID-19 (a few samples of this study predate the infection). Cell type and time point are not known. This CDR3 reads CASSLTGVVGTQYF. The CDR3 DNA is TGTGCCAGCAGTTTAACAGGGGTGGTCGGGACCCAGTACTTC.